This T cell receptor beta chain came from a study of CD8 T cells in ankylosing spondylitis. The CDR3 contains 16 residues. In germline, CDR1 is SGHRS, CDR2 YFSETQ. Unmatched junction bases numbered 13, after V lost 4 bases and J lost 10 bases. Scientists made TCR beta libraries using quantitative 5'-RACE with molecular barcodes. MiXCR, run by TCRdb on the 5' RACE reads, gives a single entry per CDR3 protein. The profile covers a few hundred thousand distinct CDR3 sequences, with roughly an eighth appearing a single time and nearly 7% taken by the ten largest. This clonotype has at least ten counts. The antigen is unknown. Study-level points and caveats: Ankylosing spondylitis blood appeared to carry a characteristic TCR beta motif of several highly homologous variants. Relatively rare in peripheral blood, disease-linked clones were also CD8+. It was reported that disease-linked clones were significantly enriched in matched ankylosing spondylitis synovial fluid. Certain motif variants had earlier been reported in reactive arthritis synovial fluid and blood.

Sequenced input: blood, either unsorted or a sorted T cell fraction (not recorded which). The sequence came from a male donor with ankylosing spondylitis. This chain links TRBV5-1 with TRBJ2-1, with 11 bases identical to TRBD1. As DNA, the CDR3 is TGCGCCAGCAGCCTGCCCCCGGGACAGGGGGTTGGGGAGCAGTTCTTC. Encoded protein: CASSLPPGQGVGEQFF.